This entry concerns a single T cell receptor (beta chain). These data are taken from a study of Ad26.COV2.S vaccination and SARS-CoV-2 variants. Germline assignment: CDR1 MNHEY and CDR2 SVGAGI. This CDR3 has 14 amino acids. Trimming shortened V by 10 bases and J by 0 bases, and 13 bases separated the two germline ends. TCRdb keeps only in-frame clones here, not all; method: immunoSEQ multiplex PCR. The profile covers over 130,000 clones, with 70% to 90% appearing a single time and around 5% taken by the ten largest. The rearrangement uses TRBV6-5 and TRBJ1-5; no reliable D call. This TCR was recovered from a human donor who had recovered from COVID-19. The source material was peripheral blood, sampled after recovery from COVID-19. The CDR3 region is CATASQNSNQPQHF. In DNA, the CDR3 is TGTGCCACCGCGTCCCAAAATAGCAATCAGCCCCAGCATTTT.